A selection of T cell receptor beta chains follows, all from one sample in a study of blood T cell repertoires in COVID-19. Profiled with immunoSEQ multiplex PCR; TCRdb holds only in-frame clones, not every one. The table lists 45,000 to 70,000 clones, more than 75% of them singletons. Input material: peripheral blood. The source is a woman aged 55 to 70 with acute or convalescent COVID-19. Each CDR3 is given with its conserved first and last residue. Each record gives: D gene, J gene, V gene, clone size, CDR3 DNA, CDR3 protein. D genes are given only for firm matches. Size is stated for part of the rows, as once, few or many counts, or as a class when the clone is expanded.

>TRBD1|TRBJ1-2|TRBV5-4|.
TGTGCCAGCAGTCACCAGGGGGGAGTGTATGGCTACACCTTC
CASSHQGGVYGYTF
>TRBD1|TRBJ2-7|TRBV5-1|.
TGCGCCAGCGCACAGGGGGCCCATTCGACCTACGAGCAGTACTTC
CASAQGAHSTYEQYF
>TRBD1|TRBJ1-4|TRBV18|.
TGTGCCAGCTCACCCTCGACAGGGACGGCTAATGAAAAACTGTTTTTT
CASSPSTGTANEKLFF
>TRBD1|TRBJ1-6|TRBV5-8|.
TGTGCCAGCAGCTCTCCGGGACAGGGGTCCTATAATTCACCCCTCCACTTT
CASSSPGQGSYNSPLHF
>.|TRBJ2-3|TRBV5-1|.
TGCGCCAGCAGATACGACAGTCTTATCGGGTATACGCAGTATTTT
CASRYDSLIGYTQYF
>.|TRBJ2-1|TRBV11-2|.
TGTGCCAGCAGCTTAGATACAGGACCCTACAATGAGCAGTTCTTC
CASSLDTGPYNEQFF
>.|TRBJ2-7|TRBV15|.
TGTGCCACCAGCCCATCGGGGCGGGGGCAGGGAGAGCAGTACTTC
CATSPSGRGQGEQYF
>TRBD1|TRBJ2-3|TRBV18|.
TGTGCCAGCTCACCGAGGACAGGCGCTAGCACAGATACGCAGTATTTT
CASSPRTGASTDTQYF
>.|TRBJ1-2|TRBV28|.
TGTGCCAGCAGCCCCGGTTCGGTAACCTATGGCTACACCTTC
CASSPGSVTYGYTF
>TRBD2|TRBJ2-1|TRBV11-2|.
TGTGCCACCCACAATAGCGGGGGGGCCTGGGATGAGCAGTTCTTC
CATHNSGGAWDEQFF
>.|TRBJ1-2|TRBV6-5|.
TGTGCCGGCCGGGACAAATATGGCTACACCTTC
CAGRDKYGYTF
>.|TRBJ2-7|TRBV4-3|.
TGCGCCAGCAGCCAAGATGCAGGGGCGGGAGCCGAGCAGTACTTC
CASSQDAGAGAEQYF
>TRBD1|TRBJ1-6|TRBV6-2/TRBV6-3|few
TGTGCCAGCAGCATCGGGACAGTCGATTCACCCCTCCACTTT
CASSIGTVDSPLHF
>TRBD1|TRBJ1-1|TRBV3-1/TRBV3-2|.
TGTGCCAGCAGCCCGGGACAGGGATTTGAAGCTTTCTTT
CASSPGQGFEAFF
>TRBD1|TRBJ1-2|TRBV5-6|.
TGTGCCAGCAGCTTAACCGTAGGGGGCCATGGCTACACCTTC
CASSLTVGGHGYTF
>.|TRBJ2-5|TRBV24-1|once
TGTGCCACCAGTGGGAGGGGCTACCAAGAGACCCAGTACTTC
CATSGRGYQETQYF
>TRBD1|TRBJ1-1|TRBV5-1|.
TGCGCCAGCAGCTTGGAGACAGGGGCCACTGAAGCTTTCTTT
CASSLETGATEAFF
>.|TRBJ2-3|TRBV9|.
TGTGCCAGCAGCCCCCAGGGGCAAGATACGCAGTATTTT
CASSPQGQDTQYF
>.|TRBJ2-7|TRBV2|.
TGTGCCAGCCACGGGGACTCCTACGAGCAGTACTTC
CASHGDSYEQYF
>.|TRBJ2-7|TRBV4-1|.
TGCGCCAGCAGCCCGGACGGACAGACCTACGAGCAGTACTTC
CASSPDGQTYEQYF
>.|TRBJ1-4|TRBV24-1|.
TGTGCCACCCCCGGGGGAAAACTGTTTTTT
CATPGGKLFF
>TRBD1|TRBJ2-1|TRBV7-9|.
TGTGCCAGCAGCCTGCAAGCCGGGACAGGGACCTATGAGCAGTTCTTC
CASSLQAGTGTYEQFF
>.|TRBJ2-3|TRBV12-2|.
TGTGCAAGTCGCTCGGATCCTCGGCGGGAAATAAATACGCAGTATTTT
CASRSDPRREINTQYF
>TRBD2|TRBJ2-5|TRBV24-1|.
TGTGCCACCAGTGAACTTACTAGCGGGGGTCGAGAGACCCAGTACTTC
CATSELTSGGRETQYF
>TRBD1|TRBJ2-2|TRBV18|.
TGTGCCAGCTCAGCACCCCCCGGGACAGGGGGTCGAGGGACCGGGGAGCTGTTTTTT
CASSAPPGTGGRGTGELFF
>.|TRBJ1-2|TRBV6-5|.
TGTGCCAGCAGTCCCGGGACTGAGGGCTACACCTTC
CASSPGTEGYTF
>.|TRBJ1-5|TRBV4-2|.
TGTGCCAGCAGCCAAGAAACCACGGGACAGCCCCAGCATTTT
CASSQETTGQPQHF
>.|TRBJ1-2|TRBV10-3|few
TGTGCCATCAGTAGGTTGGGGGAGGTGGGCTCCTACTATGGCTACACCTTC
CAISRLGEVGSYYGYTF
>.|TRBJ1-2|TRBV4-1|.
TGCGCCAGCAGCCAATTAGAGGGAGGCTACACCTTC
CASSQLEGGYTF
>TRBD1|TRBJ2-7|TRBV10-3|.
TGTGCCATCAGTGAGTCGAGGGGTGGGACAGGGGGGACCTACGAGCAGTACTTC
CAISESRGGTGGTYEQYF
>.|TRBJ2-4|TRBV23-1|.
TGCGCCAGCAGTAACACAGATAAAAACATTCAGTACTTC
CASSNTDKNIQYF
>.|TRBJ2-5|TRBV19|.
TGTGCCAGTAGTATCCCGGGAAACCAAGAGACCCAGTACTTC
CASSIPGNQETQYF
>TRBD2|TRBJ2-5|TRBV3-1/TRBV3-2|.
TGTGCCAGCAGCCGAACTAGCGAAGAGACCCAGTACTTC
CASSRTSEETQYF
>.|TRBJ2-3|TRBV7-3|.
TGTGCCAGCAGTCTAATACCGGGAGATACGCAGTATTTT
CASSLIPGDTQYF
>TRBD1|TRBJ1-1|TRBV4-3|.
TGCGCCAGCAGCCATCGCGGACAGGGGGATTATGCTTTCTTT
CASSHRGQGDYAFF
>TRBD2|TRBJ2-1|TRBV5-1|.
TGCGCCAGCAGCTTGGTCGGGGGGGGCTACAATGAGCAGTTCTTC
CASSLVGGGYNEQFF
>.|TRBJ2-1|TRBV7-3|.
TGTGCCAGCAGCTTAAGCGGGACAGTCTACAATGAGCAGTTCTTC
CASSLSGTVYNEQFF
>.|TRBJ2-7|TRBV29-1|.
TGCAGCGTCGCCGACAGGACAAAATCCTACGAGCAGTACTTC
CSVADRTKSYEQYF
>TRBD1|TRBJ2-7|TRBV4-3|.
TGCGCCAGCAGCCTGGACAGGGTCTACGAGCAGTACTTC
CASSLDRVYEQYF
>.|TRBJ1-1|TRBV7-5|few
TGTGTCAGAAGCTCGGGGACAGGGGTTGACACTGAAGCTTTCTTT
CVRSSGTGVDTEAFF
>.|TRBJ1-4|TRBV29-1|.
TGCAGCGTTGGAGGTCGGACAGACAATGAAAAACTGTTTTTT
CSVGGRTDNEKLFF
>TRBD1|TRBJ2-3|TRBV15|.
TGTGCCACCAGCGACCCGACAGGGTCTGGCACAGATACGCAGTATTTT
CATSDPTGSGTDTQYF
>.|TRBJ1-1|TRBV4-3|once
TGCGCCAGCAGCCAAGACCGGAACACTGAAGCTTTCTTT
CASSQDRNTEAFF
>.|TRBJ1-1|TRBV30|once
TGTGCCCATGGCAGTGCTACTGAAGCTTTCTTT
CAHGSATEAFF
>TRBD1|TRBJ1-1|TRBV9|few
TGTGCCAGCAGCGCCACAGGGGGTAACACTGAAGCTTTCTTT
CASSATGGNTEAFF
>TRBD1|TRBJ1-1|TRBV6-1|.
TGTGCCAGCAGTGATCTGGACAGGGAGTCGGCTTTCTTT
CASSDLDRESAFF
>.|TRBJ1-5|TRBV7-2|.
TGTGCCAGCAGCTTTTCGGGGAGAGGACAGCCCCAGCATTTT
CASSFSGRGQPQHF
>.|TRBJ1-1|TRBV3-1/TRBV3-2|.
TGTGCCAGCAGCCAAGAGGGCCAGGGATACACTGAAGCTTTCTTT
CASSQEGQGYTEAFF
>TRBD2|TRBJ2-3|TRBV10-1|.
TGCGCCAGCAGTCGGGGGGGCCTAGATACGCAGTATTTT
CASSRGGLDTQYF
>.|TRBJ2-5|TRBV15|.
TGTGCCACCAGCAGACCCGCTATGGAGTACCAAGAGACCCAGTACTTC
CATSRPAMEYQETQYF
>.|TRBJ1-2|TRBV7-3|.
TGTGCCAGCAGCTATGATGGGGGGTATGGCTACACCTTC
CASSYDGGYGYTF
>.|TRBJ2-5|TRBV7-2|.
TGTGCCAGCAGCTTAGGCGGGGAAGAGACCCAGTACTTC
CASSLGGEETQYF
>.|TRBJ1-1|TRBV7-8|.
TGTGCCAGCAGCCACAGGAGCATGAACACTGAAGCTTTCTTT
CASSHRSMNTEAFF